This T cell receptor (beta chain) was captured in a study of T cells in Graves' hyperthyroidism and ophthalmopathy. Overall study: Peripheral blood sampling occurred at initial diagnosis, before any treatment. Study outcomes and limitations: The majority of expanded thyroid clonotypes above 0.001 also appeared in blood.

This clonotype has only a few counts. Antigen specificity is unknown. This CDR3 spans 13 amino acids. The germline V gene has CDR1 SGHTA and CDR2 FQGTGA. V lost 6 bases to trimming and J lost 0 bases, with 9 bases between them. RNA transcripts provided the source from which TCR beta CDR3 regions were amplified. TCR CDR3 underwent first-round RT-PCR with the HTBI primer set. TCRdb re-analysed the multiplex PCR reads in MiXCR, keeping a single row per CDR3 protein. The sample carries 460,000 or so distinct CDR3 sequences, approximately 15% recorded once. V is TRBV7-3 and J is TRBJ2-7; D is uncertain. Sequenced input: blood. The clonotype originates from a woman aged 18-29 years with Graves' hyperthyroidism. This CDR3 reads CASRPSSSYEQYF. In DNA form, the CDR3 reads TGTGCCAGCAGGCCATCGAGCTCCTACGAGCAGTACTTC. Full variable domain (remainder filled in from reference TRBV7-3 and TRBJ2-7): GAGVSQTPSNKVTEKGKYVELRCDPISGHTALYWYRQSLGQGPEFLIYFQGTGAADDSGLPNDRFFAVRPEGSVSTLKIQRTERGDSAVYLCASRPSSSYEQYFGPGTRLTVT.